The next 14 T cell receptor beta chains were all read from a single sample in a study of T-cell reconstitution after alpha-beta-depleted transplantation in children. This sample's TCRbeta library carried unique molecular identifier barcodes. A single record per CDR3 protein comes from TCRdb applying MiXCR to the PCR reads. The table shows 600,000 to 700,000 distinct CDR3 sequences, with over 15% occurring only once. The input for sequencing was PBMCs from the stem cell graft donor, taken from the stem cell graft. Receptor source: a human donor who donated a stem cell graft to a child with acute myeloid leukemia.

About this clonotype itself: A much larger clone differs by one base, so this may be a read error. This CDR3 reads CCARTQGGRYQPQHF. The CDR3 DNA follows: TGCTGTGCTAGAACCCAGGGAGGGAGATATCAGCCCCAGCATTTT. This chain connects TRBV20-1 to TRBJ1-5, with D perhaps matching TRBD1 (5 bases). This CDR3 is 15 amino acids long. Germline CDR1 reads DFQATT; CDR2 reads SNEGSKA (reference sequence).

This clonotype came up a few times. The V gene is TRBV7-8, the J gene TRBJ2-2, with 9 bases aligning to TRBD1. This CDR3 contains 17 residues. CDR1 is SGHVS, CDR2 FQNEAQ, per germline. V lost 5 bases and J lost 0; bases outside the gene matches: 7. The CDR3 spells CASSRTTGGANTGELFF. The CDR3, as DNA: TGTGCCAGCAGCCGTACCACAGGGGGCGCGAACACCGGGGAGCTGTTTTTT.

V usage is TRBV10-2 and J usage is TRBJ2-5, with 8 bases matching TRBD1. Germline CDR1 is WSHSY and CDR2 is SAAADI. The CDR3 is made up of 16 amino acids. Trimming cost V 0 bases and J 5 bases; bases outside gene matches: 8. CDR3 sequence reads: CASSESARGPRETQYF. In DNA, the CDR3 is TGCGCCAGCAGTGAGTCGGCCAGGGGGCCAAGGGAGACCCAGTACTTC.

The chain employs TRBV20-1 and TRBJ2-3; 7 positions match TRBD2. The CDR3 is 12 amino acids. V gave up 5 bases and J gave up 6 bases; unmatched junction bases: 5. Per germline, CDR1 DFQATT and CDR2 SNEGSKA (reference sequence). CDR3 in amino acids: CSAGGGWDTQYF. Written as DNA, the CDR3 is TGCAGTGCTGGCGGGGGTTGGGATACGCAGTATTTT.

At least ten counts were recorded for this clonotype. V gene TRBV10-1 combines with J gene TRBJ2-3; D gene uncertain. The V gene's germline CDR1 is WNHNN and CDR2 SYGVQD (reference sequence). Trimming removed 0 bases at V and 2 bases at J, with 9 bases between. This CDR3 has 15 amino acids. The CDR3 here is CASSESTRYTDTQYF. Here the CDR3 DNA reads TGCGCCAGCAGTGAGTCGACGCGATACACAGATACGCAGTATTTT.

This clonotype was counted many times. The V call is TRBV27, the J call TRBJ1-1, with unresolved D. The V gene's germline CDR1 is MNHEY and CDR2 SMNVEV (reference sequence). Deletions cut 2 bases from V and 3 bases from J, with 10 bases between. The CDR3 is made up of 14 amino acids. The CDR3 is CASSLRAGYTEAFF. For the CDR3, the DNA is TGTGCCAGCAGTTTAAGGGCCGGTTACACTGAAGCTTTCTTT.

This clonotype was found a few times. This CDR3 is CASSYSFSTYEQYF. The DNA for the CDR3 is TGTGCCAGCAGTTACTCTTTCTCAACCTACGAGCAGTACTTC. The chain links TRBV6-5 to TRBJ2-7; D gene ambiguous. Germline V gene data show CDR1 as MNHEY and CDR2 as SVGAGI. The germline V and J ends were trimmed by 0 bases and 2 bases, with 8 bases remaining between them. This CDR3 spans 14 amino acids.

This clonotype was observed many times. This chain connects TRBV20-1 to TRBJ1-5, with TRBD1 identical over 7 bases. This CDR3 is built from 13 residues. V shed 6 bases, J shed 7 bases, and the junction held 9 bases outside the gene matches. Germline V gene sequence: CDR1 DFQATT, CDR2 SNEGSKA (reference sequence). Here the CDR3 reads CSAYTGVGQPQHF. Written as DNA, the CDR3 is TGCAGTGCCTATACAGGGGTCGGGCAGCCCCAGCATTTT.

This clonotype turned up a few times. This rearrangement joins TRBV7-2 to TRBJ1-3; no reliable D call. The CDR3 is 14 residues long. Germline V gene data show CDR1 as SGHTA and CDR2 as FQGNSA. The V and J ends lost 5 bases and 2 bases respectively, with 10 bases between them. CDR3 sequence (DNA): TGTGCCAGCAGCGAAAGTCGGGCTGGAAACACCATATATTTT. As protein: CASSESRAGNTIYF.

This clonotype was counted many times. The genes are TRBV7-9 and TRBJ2-7, with D perhaps matching TRBD2 (6 bases). Germline CDR1 and CDR2: SEHNR and FQNEAQ (reference sequence). Trimming took 6 bases from V and 0 from J, leaving 9 bases between them. This CDR3 is 13 amino acids long. CDR3 protein: CASSGGVSYEQYF. DNA of the CDR3: TGTGCCAGCAGTGGAGGGGTCTCCTACGAGCAGTACTTC.

This clonotype was seen repeatedly, ten times or more. V gene TRBV20-1 combines with J gene TRBJ1-1; D not resolved. CDR1 is DFQATT, CDR2 SNEGSKA, per germline (reference sequence). The CDR3 covers 11 residues. Trimming shortened V by 4 bases and J by 2 bases, and 5 bases separated the two germline ends. DNA of the CDR3: TGCAGTGCTATTCGAAACACTGAAGCTTTCTTT. It encodes CSAIRNTEAFF.

The V and J genes are TRBV24-1 and TRBJ2-2; 7 bases match TRBD1. Germline lookup yields CDR1 KGHDR and CDR2 SFDVKD. This CDR3 is 17 amino acids long. V trimming: 0 bases; J trimming: 6 bases; junction bases outside the gene matches: 9. The CDR3 DNA sequence: TGTGCCACCAGTGATTTGGCCCCAGGGGGAGAGGCCGGGGAGCTGTTTTTT. Translation: CATSDLAPGGEAGELFF.

J is TRBJ1-6 and V is TRBV7-9; TRBD1 is a possible D gene (6 bases). Per the germline V gene, CDR1 is SEHNR and CDR2 is FQNEAQ (reference sequence). The CDR3 runs 15 residues. Trimming took 4 bases from V and 1 from J, leaving 8 bases between them. CDR3 sequence (DNA): TGTGCCAGCAGCTCAGGGGCGTCCTATAATTCACCCCTCCACTTT. It is translated as CASSSGASYNSPLHF.

This clonotype came up a few times. J is TRBJ2-5 and V is TRBV5-1; TRBD2 matches 11 bases. The junction had 4 bases not matched to a gene; V was cut back by 0 bases and J by 0 bases. Germline CDR1 SGHRS, CDR2 YFSETQ. CDR3 length equals 17 residues. The DNA for the CDR3 is TGCGCCAGCAGCTTGGATTTAGCGGGGGGGTACCAAGAGACCCAGTACTTC. Protein product: CASSLDLAGGYQETQYF.